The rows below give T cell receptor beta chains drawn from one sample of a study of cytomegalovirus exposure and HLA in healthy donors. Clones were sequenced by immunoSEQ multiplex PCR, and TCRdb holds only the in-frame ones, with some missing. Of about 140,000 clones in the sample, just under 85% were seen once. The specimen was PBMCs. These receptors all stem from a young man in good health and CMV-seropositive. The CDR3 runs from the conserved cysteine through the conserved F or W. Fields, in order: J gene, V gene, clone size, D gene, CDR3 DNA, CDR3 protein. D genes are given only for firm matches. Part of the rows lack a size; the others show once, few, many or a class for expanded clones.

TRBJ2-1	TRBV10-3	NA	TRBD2	TGTGCCATCAGTGAGTCCGCGGGAGATAGTCTTAGGTCCTACAATGAGCAGTTCTTC	CAISESAGDSLRSYNEQFF
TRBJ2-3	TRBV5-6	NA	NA	TGTGCCAGCAGCTCCCACAGGGCCGATACGCAGTATTTT	CASSSHRADTQYF
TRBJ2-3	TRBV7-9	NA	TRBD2	TGTGCCAGCAGACCAGGGCGGGGGACGGCAGATACGCAGTATTTT	CASRPGRGTADTQYF
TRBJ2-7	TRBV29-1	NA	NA	TGCAGCGGGATTCCGGGACACGGGCGGGAGCAGTACTTC	CSGIPGHGREQYF
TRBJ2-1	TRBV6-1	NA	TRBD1	TGTGCCAGCAGTGTACTGGGTGGGACAGGGAATAATGAGCAGTTCTTC	CASSVLGGTGNNEQFF
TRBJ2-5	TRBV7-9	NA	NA	TGTGCCAGCAGTGCCCAGCGGGAGACCCAGTACTTC	CASSAQRETQYF
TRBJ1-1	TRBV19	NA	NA	TGTGCCAGTAGTGCCCCGGGAAAACACACTGAAGCTTTCTTT	CASSAPGKHTEAFF
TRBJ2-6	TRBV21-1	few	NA	TGTGCCAATATTAGGGGTGGGGCCAACGTCCTGACTTTC	CANIRGGANVLTF
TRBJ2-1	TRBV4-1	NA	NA	TGCGCCAGCAGCCAACAGGGGAACTCCTACAATGAGCAGTTCTTC	CASSQQGNSYNEQFF
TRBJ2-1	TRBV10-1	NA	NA	TGCGCCAGCAGGGCGGACAGCAGTACAAACAATGAGCAGTTCTTC	CASRADSSTNNEQFF
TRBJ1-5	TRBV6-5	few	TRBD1	TGTGCCAGCAGCAAAACAGGGGGCGGCAATCAGCCCCAGCATTTT	CASSKTGGGNQPQHF
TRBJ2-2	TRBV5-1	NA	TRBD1	TGCGCCAGCAGCCAGACAGGGTGGGACACCGGGGAGCTGTTTTTT	CASSQTGWDTGELFF
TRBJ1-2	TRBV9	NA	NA	TGTGCCAGCAGCCCAGGGCCGGGCCGCTACACCTTC	CASSPGPGRYTF
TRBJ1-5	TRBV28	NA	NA	TGTGCCACCATCCCCGGGACACCGAATCAGCCCCAGCATTTT	CATIPGTPNQPQHF
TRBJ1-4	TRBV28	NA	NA	TGTGCCAGCAGTAGACCGGGGGACCTTAATGAAAAACTGTTTTTT	CASSRPGDLNEKLFF
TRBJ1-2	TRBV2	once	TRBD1	TGTGCCAGCAGCACCAGGACAGGGTCGGGAGGCTACACCTTC	CASSTRTGSGGYTF
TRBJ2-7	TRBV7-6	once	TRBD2	TGTGCCAGCAGCTTCCTGCCAGCGGGGGCCTACGAGCAGTACTTC	CASSFLPAGAYEQYF
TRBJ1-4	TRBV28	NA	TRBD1	TGTGCCAGCAGTGAACAGGGGTCAACTAATGAAAAACTGTTTTTT	CASSEQGSTNEKLFF